This TCR beta chain was captured by sequencing in a study of graft-versus-host responses after intestinal transplantation. Study information: All of the recipients had induction that used anti-thymocyte globulin, then tacrolimus and steroids for approximately 3 years.

Using immunoSEQ multiplex PCR, the repertoire was profiled, and TCRdb retains in-frame clones only, with some absent. The repertoire holds more than 80,000 clones, with roughly 91% as singletons. Whole-study findings and limits: Those patients showing graft-donor T cell macrochimerism displayed high graft-versus-host to host-versus-graft clonal ratios in allografts.

As for this clone: Its antigen is undetermined.

Specimen: unstimulated CD4+ T cells sorted from spleen or lymph node cells, collected before intestinal transplant. This TCR came from a human donor who received an intestinal transplant.

The CDR3 loop reads CASNVGLAGGGDHEQYF. CDR3 DNA sequence: TGTGCCAGCAACGTAGGACTAGCGGGAGGAGGGGACCACGAGCAGTACTTC. V usage is TRBV2 and J usage is TRBJ2-7, with TRBD2 matching 14 bases. CDR3 length: 17 amino acids. The junction had 13 bases not matched to a gene; V was cut back by 7 bases and J by 5 bases. Germline V CDR1 and CDR2: SNHLY, FYNNEI.